This TCR beta chain was sequenced for a study of graft-versus-host responses after intestinal transplantation. At the level of the study: Recipients received multivisceral, liver-intestinal, or isolated intestinal transplants. Following induction with anti-thymocyte globulin, all recipients were given tacrolimus and steroids for around three years.

TCRdb's copy holds only in-frame clones and misses some; the assay was immunoSEQ multiplex PCR. The table has approximately 20,000 clones, 80% to 90% seen once. This CDR3 spans 16 amino acids. Germline V gene sequence: CDR1 PRHDT, CDR2 FYEKMQ (reference sequence). V was cut by 1 base and J by 2 bases, with 13 bases left in between. This specimen consisted of PBMCs, obtained around 68 days after intestinal transplantation. The sequence was collected from a human patient who received an intestinal transplant, so some T cells may come from the graft donor. This chain uses TRBV13 with TRBJ2-3; D gene uncertain. The chain's CDR3 is CASSLDALRNTDTQYF. CDR3 nucleotide sequence: TGTGCCAGCAGCTTAGATGCGCTAAGAAACACAGATACGCAGTATTTT.